The 10 T cell receptor beta chains listed next were all sequenced from one sample in a study of blood T cell repertoires in COVID-19. TCRdb keeps only in-frame clones here, not all; method: immunoSEQ multiplex PCR. The table records roughly 60,000 clones, just under 75% of them present only once. Sequencing input: peripheral blood. These receptors all come from a woman in her seventies with COVID-19, enrolled during active disease.

This rearrangement joins TRBV6-5 to TRBJ1-5; D unclear. The CDR3 length is 13 residues. The V gene lost 0 bases and the J gene lost 7 bases, with 7 bases spanning the gap. Germline lookup yields CDR1 MNHEY and CDR2 SVGAGI. The CDR3 sequence: CASSYSSEQPQHF. The CDR3, as DNA: TGTGCCAGCAGTTACTCGTCCGAGCAGCCCCAGCATTTT.

The genes are TRBV5-1 and TRBJ1-2; 9 bases are shared with TRBD1. V gave up 3 bases and J gave up 3 bases; unmatched junction bases: 9. Germline V gene lookup returns CDR1 SGHRS and CDR2 YFSETQ. This CDR3 has 16 amino acids. The CDR3 region is CASSYPQGAVDYGYTF. CDR3 in DNA: TGCGCCAGCAGCTACCCACAGGGGGCTGTGGACTATGGCTACACCTTC. The complete variable domain, with remaining parts taken from reference TRBV5-1 and TRBJ1-2, reads KAGVTQTPRYLIKTRGQQVTLSCSPISGHRSVSWYQQTPGQGLQFLFEYFSETQRNKGNFPGRFSGRQFSNSRSEMNVSTLELGDSALYLCASSYPQGAVDYGYTFGSGTRLTVV.

On this clone itself: An end of the junction does not agree with germline; a read error may underlie this. The chain couples TRBV29-1 to TRBJ2-3; TRBD2 matches 10 bases. Germline V gene data show CDR1 as SQVTM and CDR2 as ANQGSEA. This CDR3 spans 16 amino acids. CDR3 in amino acids: CSGERLSGRASDTQYF. The CDR3 DNA is TGCAGCGGTGAAAGGCTGAGCGGGAGGGCCTCAGATACGCAGTATTTT.

This chain connects TRBV6-6 to TRBJ2-1, with D possibly matching TRBD1 (6 bases). CDR1 is MNHNY and CDR2 is SVGAGI in the germline V gene (reference sequence). The CDR3 consists of 14 residues. The V end lost 7 bases, the J end lost 0 bases, and 10 bases lay between the germline ends. The CDR3 sequence: CASKLDSSYNEQFF. The DNA of the CDR3 is TGTGCCAGCAAACTGGACAGCTCCTACAATGAGCAGTTCTTC.

The J gene is TRBJ2-2, the V gene TRBV5-1; TRBD1 aligns across 7 bases. This CDR3 comprises 14 residues. Germline V gives CDR1 SGHRS, CDR2 YFSETQ. With 4 bases clipped from V and 5 bases from J, the junction kept 5 bases outside the gene matches. The CDR3 region is CASSPTGTTGELFF. DNA of the CDR3: TGCGCCAGCAGCCCGACAGGGACAACCGGGGAGCTGTTTTTT.

The V call is TRBV7-2, the J call TRBJ1-6; weak D call: TRBD1 (6 bases). V was pared by 2 bases and J by 0 bases, with 11 bases between. CDR3 size: 17 residues. Looked up from germline, CDR1 is SGHTA and CDR2 is FQGNSA. The CDR3 bases are TGTGCCAGCAGCTTAAGGACAGCCAGCTCCTATAATTCACCCCTCCACTTT. Residues: CASSLRTASSYNSPLHF.

The gene calls are TRBV5-4 and TRBJ2-1; D ambiguous. V lost 4 bases to trimming and J lost 8 bases, with 19 bases between them. Germline loops: CDR1 SGHNT, CDR2 YYREEE (reference sequence). The CDR3 has 15 amino acids. The CDR3, as DNA: TGTGCCAGCAGCCCCACTGGAGTAGCTCGGGATGAGCAGTTCTTC. It encodes CASSPTGVARDEQFF.

This clone was counted a few times. The chain carries TRBV27 and TRBJ2-7; D is unresolved. CDR1 MNHEY and CDR2 SMNVEV come from the germline V gene (reference sequence). With 4 bases removed from V and 1 base from J, the gap between germline ends came to 14 bases. This CDR3 is 15 amino acids long. CDR3 nucleotides: TGTGCCAGCAGTTCGCGCCGCGGTGGGTCCTACGAGCAGTACTTC. Its protein product is CASSSRRGGSYEQYF.

V gene TRBV19 combines with J gene TRBJ2-1; D possibly corresponds to TRBD1 (5 bases). CDR1 and CDR2 from the germline V gene are LNHDA and SQIVND (reference sequence). Trimming stripped 6 bases from V and 0 bases from J, with 12 bases between. The CDR3 runs 15 residues. The CDR3 here is CASSVQVSSYNEQFF. CDR3 sequence (DNA): TGTGCCAGTAGCGTACAGGTTAGCTCCTACAATGAGCAGTTCTTC.

V is TRBV5-4 and J is TRBJ1-2, with 12 bases fitting TRBD1. The CDR3 consists of 15 residues. Looked up from germline, CDR1 is SGHNT and CDR2 is YYREEE (reference sequence). V lost 0 bases and J lost 7; bases outside the gene matches: 4. Here the CDR3 reads CASSLEGQGASGYTF. Written as DNA, the CDR3 is TGTGCCAGCAGCTTGGAGGGACAGGGGGCATCTGGCTACACCTTC.